This T cell receptor beta chain comes out of a study of lymphopenia after photon versus proton radiotherapy (dated by TCRdb to about 2019). Turning to the overall study: Photon and proton radiation therapy were compared by the study for their immunological effects in patients with gastrointestinal tumors who developed high-grade lymphopenia. The cohort comprised some 20 patients with gastrointestinal tumors who received either photon or proton therapy and then developed lymphopenia. The goal of the study was to characterize the differences between the two radiation modalities in how they affect the immune system. Study-wide findings and limitations: During treatment, patients who received proton therapy stayed relatively stable, whereas patients who received photon therapy lost naive T cells and TCR diversity and gained effector/memory populations. After the lymphocyte count nadir, repertoires from photon-treated patients showed oligoclonal expansion, particularly of CD8+ Temra cells, and this expansion drove the decline in diversity. The authors looked at the survival association only in patients who died, and they framed better survival with proton therapy as a possibility rather than a demonstrated result. Across the cohort, an inverse correlation was found between a larger post-nadir drop in TCR diversity and overall survival time among patients who died.

Receptor amplification or capture employed the immunoSEQ multiplex PCR assay. Deep sequencing of rearranged TCR beta loci, alongside multiparametric flow cytometry, was used to profile T cell repertoires. Entries here come from immuneACCESS through TCRdb and include only in-frame sequences with V and J called. Some clones fail to appear in such tables; in the studies checked, an unresolved V gene covers under half of the shortfall, and the cause of the remainder is unknown. This sample has about 35,000 clones in its table, and more than 85% of those were observed once. The ten largest clones take up approximately 14% of the sample. The CDR3 contains 15 residues, cysteine and phenylalanine counted. The entry retains the CDR3 DNA only, 45 bases that are in frame from base 1. The V end gives up 10 bases and the J end 2 bases, leaving 11 bases in the junction not matched to a gene. CDR1 MNHEY and CDR2 SMNVEV were looked up in the germline V gene (reference sequence).

In the case of this clone: The clone's antigen remains unknown. Base-call qualities are not available, and no considerably larger clone is one nucleotide away.

The clonotype comes from a man aged 55 to 70 with cholangiocarcinoma. Rearrangement joined TRBV27 to TRBJ2-3; 8 middle bases align to TRBD1. This sample comprised peripheral blood, obtained from a patient treated with photon-based radiotherapy. The CDR3: CATRWSRGLTDTQYF. The base sequence is TGTGCCACCAGATGGAGCAGGGGGCTCACAGATACGCAGTATTTT.